What follows are 15 T cell receptor beta chains derived from one specimen sequenced in a study of CD8+CD57+ T cells in acquired aplastic anemia. The study profiled TCR beta VDJ and CDR3 using genomic DNA as template. MiXCR was run by TCRdb on the reads, yielding one entry per CDR3 protein. The sample has 400,000 to 500,000 distinct CDR3 sequences; around 72% are singletons. Specimen: sorted CD4+, CD8+, or CD8+CD57+ T cells (not recorded which) from PBMCs. These receptors were collected from a human donor in good health, serving as a control.

Comments on this clonotype: It is unclear where the CDR3 begins or ends on the DNA, so no DNA is shown, and the CDR3 is as TCRdb lists it. The V call is TRBV7-8, the J call TRBJ2-3; the DNA was not used to check the table's D call, TRBD1. The CDR3 contains 14 residues when both ends are counted. Germline V gene lookup returns CDR1 SGHVS and CDR2 FQNEAQ. This chain's CDR3 is CASSIQGYEQYFGF.

The V call is TRBV5-6, the J call TRBJ1-6; D is unresolved. The V gene lost 4 bases and the J gene lost 9 bases, with 20 bases spanning the gap. Germline loops: CDR1 SGHDT, CDR2 YYEEEE. The CDR3 spans 16 residues. This CDR3 reads CASSLTGVGRSSPLHF. The CDR3 nucleotides read TGTGCCAGCAGCCTGACCGGGGTAGGGCGTTCTTCACCCCTCCACTTT.

The table lists this clonotype with a few counts. This chain joins TRBV2 and TRBJ1-3; D is uncertain. The CDR3 consists of 16 residues. The V end lost 1 base, the J end lost 0 bases, and 10 bases lay between the germline ends. The germline CDR1 and CDR2 sequences are SNHLY and FYNNEI. The CDR3 nucleotides read TGTGCCAGCAGTGAAGGCCGGCTCTACTCTGGAAACACCATATATTTT. It codes for CASSEGRLYSGNTIYF.

The table lists this clonotype with many counts. The chain has TRBV7-2 and TRBJ2-1; 7 nucleotides align to TRBD2. Unmatched junction bases numbered 8, after V lost 2 bases and J lost 4 bases. In germline, CDR1 is SGHTA, CDR2 FQGNSA. The CDR3 contains 16 residues. The CDR3 DNA reads as TGTGCCAGCAGCTTAACGGGAGGAAGACTTTACAATGAGCAGTTCTTC. Protein sequence: CASSLTGGRLYNEQFF.

This chain uses TRBV7-2 with TRBJ2-5; D is ambiguous. This CDR3 contains 17 residues. Trimming removed 0 bases at V and 8 bases at J, with 22 bases between. Germline values: CDR1 SGHTA, CDR2 FQGNSA. The CDR3 here is CASSLALAYEQYFTQYF. CDR3 sequence (DNA): TGTGCCAGCAGCTTAGCACTGGCCTACGAGCAGTACTTCACCCAGTACTTC.

This clonotype was found a few times. The chain combines TRBV19 with TRBJ1-1; 7 bases match TRBD1. The CDR3 is 14 residues long. The junction had 7 bases not matched to a gene; V was cut back by 5 bases and J by 4 bases. Germline CDR1 and CDR2: LNHDA and SQIVND (reference sequence). The CDR3: CASSPRDSVTEAFF. The CDR3 DNA follows: TGTGCCAGTAGTCCCCGGGACAGCGTCACTGAAGCTTTCTTT.

In its sample, this clonotype was seen many times. The V and J genes are TRBV2 and TRBJ2-2, with D hard to call. Germline loops: CDR1 SNHLY, CDR2 FYNNEI. V lost 2 bases and J 0 bases, leaving 4 bases between the germline ends. There are 14 residues in the CDR3. CDR3 DNA: TGTGCCAGCAGTGAATTCTCGAACACCGGGGAGCTGTTTTTT. Its protein product is CASSEFSNTGELFF.

The chain uses TRBV19 and TRBJ2-1, with 7 nucleotides matching TRBD2. Germline CDR1 reads LNHDA; CDR2 reads SQIVND (reference sequence). CDR3 length equals 13 residues. The ends lost 5 bases at V and 10 bases at J; junction bases unmatched: 8. The CDR3 sequence is CASSPLAQAEQFF. CDR3 in DNA: TGTGCCAGTAGTCCACTAGCGCAGGCCGAGCAGTTCTTC.

This clonotype has ten or more counts. The CDR3 sequence: CASSYSNSPLHF. As DNA, the CDR3 is TGTGCCAGCAGCTATTCTAATTCACCCCTCCACTTT. This rearrangement joins TRBV7-2 to TRBJ1-6; no clear D gene. Trimming pared 4 bases from V and 6 bases from J, leaving 4 bases between. The CDR3 covers 12 residues. Germline lookup yields CDR1 SGHTA and CDR2 FQGNSA.

This clonotype was found many times. This sequence joins TRBV5-1 and TRBJ2-7; 10 bases align to TRBD1. Unmatched junction bases numbered 1, after V lost 0 bases and J lost 1 base. Germline V gene lookup returns CDR1 SGHRS and CDR2 YFSETQ. CDR3 length: 15 residues. In DNA, the CDR3 is TGCGCCAGCAGCTTGGGGGGACAGGGGTCCTACGAGCAGTACTTC. It encodes CASSLGGQGSYEQYF.

The J gene is TRBJ2-3, the V gene TRBV11-1, with TRBD2 matching 8 bases. This CDR3 has 16 amino acids. Germline assignment: CDR1 SGHAT and CDR2 FQDESV (reference sequence). Trimming cost V 5 bases and J 4 bases; bases outside gene matches: 11. CDR3 nucleotide sequence: TGTGCCAGCAGCAGAACGGTCGGGGGGGCCCCAGATACGCAGTATTTT. It encodes CASSRTVGGAPDTQYF.

V usage is TRBV7-2 and J usage is TRBJ1-2; 7 bases align to TRBD1. J was trimmed by 5 bases and V by 9 bases; bases with no gene match: 18. The CDR3 extends over 16 amino acids. From germline, CDR1 is SGHTA and CDR2 FQGNSA. CDR3 region: CASSQWGKGAKYGYTF. The CDR3 region has the DNA TGTGCCAGTAGCCAGTGGGGAAAGGGGGCGAAGTATGGCTACACCTTC.

For this clonotype: One end of the junction is discordant with germline, which a read error may explain. The chain recombines TRBV7-2 with TRBJ2-1; no definite D call. Germline V lookup: CDR1 SGHTA, CDR2 FQGNSA. The length of the CDR3 is 12 residues. The CDR3 loop is CASSLSYNEQSF. The CDR3 DNA is TGTGCCAGCAGCCTGTCCTACAATGAGCAGTCCTTC.

The CDR3 coding sequence is TGTGCCAGCAGTCTAAACGTTGACAATGGCTACACGGTCGGGGCCAACGTCCTGACTTTC. It specifies CASSLNVDNGYTVGANVLTF. The chain has TRBV7-9 and TRBJ2-6; D ambiguous. Germline V gene sequence: CDR1 SEHNR, CDR2 FQNEAQ (reference sequence). V was shortened by 6 bases and J by 4 bases, with 28 bases between the two germline ends. The CDR3 spans 20 residues.

A note on this clonotype: One end of the junction does not line up with germline, which may come from a read error. The CDR3 DNA is TGTGCCAGCAGCTTAGGGGGAGGGCGCCTCAACGTCCTGACTTTC. Translated: CASSLGGGRLNVLTF. The chain combines TRBV5-1 with TRBJ2-6; D might be TRBD2 (7 bases). Per the germline V gene, CDR1 is SGHRS and CDR2 is YFSETQ. CDR3 length equals 15 residues. Using reference TRBV5-1 and TRBJ2-6 for the parts outside the CDR3, the full variable domain is KAGVTQTPRYLIKTRGQQVTLSCSPISGHRSVSWYQQTPGQGLQFLFEYFSETQRNKGNFPGRFSGRQFSNSRSEMNVSTLELGDSALYLCASSLGGGRLNVLTFGAGSRLTVL.